The present entry profiles one T cell receptor (beta chain) with its context. No antigen is known for it. The data originate from a study of T cell responses to AZD1222 COVID-19 vaccine. Study-level information: Investigators merged groups given second doses at roughly 4 or roughly 12 weeks.

This CDR3 comprises 12 residues. Germline CDR1 WSHSY, CDR2 SAAADI. V lost 6 bases and J 0 bases, leaving 5 bases between the germline ends. Libraries were prepared by immunoSEQ multiplex PCR; TCRdb keeps only in-frame clonotypes and omits some of them. The sample records 150,000 to 200,000 clones, 85% to 90% being singletons. General study findings and limits: Spike-specific TCR breadth and depth both grew after two AZD1222 doses.

The sample consisted of peripheral blood, taken on day 0 of AZD1222 vaccination. V gene TRBV10-2 combines with J gene TRBJ1-2; D gene uncertain. The TCR was taken from an adult in good health. In nucleotides, the CDR3 is TGCGCCAGCAGCGCAGCTAACTATGGCTACACCTTC. Amino acid sequence: CASSAANYGYTF.